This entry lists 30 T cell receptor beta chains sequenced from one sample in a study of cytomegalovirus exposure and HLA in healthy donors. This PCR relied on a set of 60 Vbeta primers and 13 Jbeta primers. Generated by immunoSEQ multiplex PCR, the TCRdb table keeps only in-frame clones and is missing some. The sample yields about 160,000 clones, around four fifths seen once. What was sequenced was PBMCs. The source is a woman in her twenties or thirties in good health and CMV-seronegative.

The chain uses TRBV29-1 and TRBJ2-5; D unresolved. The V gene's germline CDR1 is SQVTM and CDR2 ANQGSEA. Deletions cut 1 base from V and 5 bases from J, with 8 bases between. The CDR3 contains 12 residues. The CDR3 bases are TGCAGCGTTGAAGGTCCCGGGGAGACCCAGTACTTC. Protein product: CSVEGPGETQYF.

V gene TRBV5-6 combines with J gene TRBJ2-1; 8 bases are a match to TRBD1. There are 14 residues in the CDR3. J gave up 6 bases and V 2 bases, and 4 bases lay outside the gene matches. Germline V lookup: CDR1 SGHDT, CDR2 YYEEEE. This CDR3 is CASSFPDRGNEQFF. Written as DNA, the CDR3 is TGTGCCAGCAGCTTCCCTGACAGGGGCAATGAGCAGTTCTTC.

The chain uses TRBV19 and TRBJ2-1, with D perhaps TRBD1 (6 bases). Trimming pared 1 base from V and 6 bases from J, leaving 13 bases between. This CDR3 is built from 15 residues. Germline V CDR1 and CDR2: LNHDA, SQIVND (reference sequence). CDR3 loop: CASSIGQGYGNEQFF. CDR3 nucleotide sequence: TGTGCCAGTAGTATAGGGCAGGGGTACGGCAATGAGCAGTTCTTC.

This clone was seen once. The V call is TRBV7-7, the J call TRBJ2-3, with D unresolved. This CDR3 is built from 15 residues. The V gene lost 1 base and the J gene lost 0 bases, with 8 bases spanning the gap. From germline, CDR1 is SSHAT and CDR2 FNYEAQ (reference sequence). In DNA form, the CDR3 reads TGTGCCAGCAGCTTAGGTCCTCTCAGCACAGATACGCAGTATTTT. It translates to CASSLGPLSTDTQYF.

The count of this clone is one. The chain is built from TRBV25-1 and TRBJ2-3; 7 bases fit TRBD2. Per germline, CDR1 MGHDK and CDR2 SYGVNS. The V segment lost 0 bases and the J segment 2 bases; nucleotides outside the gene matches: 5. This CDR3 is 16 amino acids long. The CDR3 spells CASSEYKRGDTDTQYF. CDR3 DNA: TGTGCCAGCAGTGAATATAAGCGGGGAGACACAGATACGCAGTATTTT.

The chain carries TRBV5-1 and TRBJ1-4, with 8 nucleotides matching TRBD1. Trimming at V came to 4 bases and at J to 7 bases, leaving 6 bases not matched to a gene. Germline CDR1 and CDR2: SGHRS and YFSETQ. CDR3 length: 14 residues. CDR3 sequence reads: CASSISGGSEKLFF. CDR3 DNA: TGCGCCAGCAGCATATCAGGGGGCAGTGAAAAACTGTTTTTT.

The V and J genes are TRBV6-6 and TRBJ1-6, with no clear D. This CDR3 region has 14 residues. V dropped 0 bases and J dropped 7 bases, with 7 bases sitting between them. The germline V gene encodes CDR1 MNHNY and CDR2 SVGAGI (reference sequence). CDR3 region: CASSYSGRNSPLHF. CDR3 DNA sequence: TGTGCCAGCAGTTACTCGGGCAGAAATTCACCCCTCCACTTT.

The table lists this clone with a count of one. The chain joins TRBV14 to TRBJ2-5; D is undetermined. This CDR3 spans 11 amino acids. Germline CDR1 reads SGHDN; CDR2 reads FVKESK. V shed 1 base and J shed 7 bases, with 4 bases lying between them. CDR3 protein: CASSQGGTQYF. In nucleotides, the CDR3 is TGTGCCAGCAGCCAAGGCGGGACCCAGTACTTC.

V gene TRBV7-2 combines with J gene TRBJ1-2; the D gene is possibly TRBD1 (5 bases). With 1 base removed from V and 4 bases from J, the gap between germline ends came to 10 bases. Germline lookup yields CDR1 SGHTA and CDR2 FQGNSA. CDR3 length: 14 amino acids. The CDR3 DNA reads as TGTGCCAGCAGCTTAGATGGGGGAGGCTATGGCTACACCTTC. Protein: CASSLDGGGYGYTF.

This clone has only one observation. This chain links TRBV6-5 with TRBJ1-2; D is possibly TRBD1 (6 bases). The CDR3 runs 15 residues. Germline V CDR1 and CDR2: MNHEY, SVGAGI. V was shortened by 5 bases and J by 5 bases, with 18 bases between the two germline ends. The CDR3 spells CASSATTGQSYGYTF. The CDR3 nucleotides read TGTGCCAGCAGTGCCACCACAGGACAGTCTTATGGCTACACCTTC.

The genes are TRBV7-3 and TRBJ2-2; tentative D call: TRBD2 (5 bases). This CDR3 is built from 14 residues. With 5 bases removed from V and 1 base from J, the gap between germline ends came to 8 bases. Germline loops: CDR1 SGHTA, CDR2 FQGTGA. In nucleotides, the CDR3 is TGTGCCAGCAGCGCTAGCAGGAACACCGGGGAGCTGTTTTTT. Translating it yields CASSASRNTGELFF.

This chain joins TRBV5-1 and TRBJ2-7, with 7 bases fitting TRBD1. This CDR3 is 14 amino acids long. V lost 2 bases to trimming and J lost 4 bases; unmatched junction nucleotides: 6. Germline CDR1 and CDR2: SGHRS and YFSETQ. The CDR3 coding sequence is TGCGCCAGCAGCTTTGACAGGGTTGGATACGAGCAGTACTTC. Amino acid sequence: CASSFDRVGYEQYF. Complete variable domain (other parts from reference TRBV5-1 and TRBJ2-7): KAGVTQTPRYLIKTRGQQVTLSCSPISGHRSVSWYQQTPGQGLQFLFEYFSETQRNKGNFPGRFSGRQFSNSRSEMNVSTLELGDSALYLCASSFDRVGYEQYFGPGTRLTVT.

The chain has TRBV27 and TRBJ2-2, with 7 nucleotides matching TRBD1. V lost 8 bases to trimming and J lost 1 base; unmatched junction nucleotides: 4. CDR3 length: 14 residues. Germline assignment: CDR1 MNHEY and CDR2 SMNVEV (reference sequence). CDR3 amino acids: CASRTGQNTGELFF. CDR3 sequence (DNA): TGTGCCAGCCGGACAGGTCAGAACACCGGGGAGCTGTTTTTT.

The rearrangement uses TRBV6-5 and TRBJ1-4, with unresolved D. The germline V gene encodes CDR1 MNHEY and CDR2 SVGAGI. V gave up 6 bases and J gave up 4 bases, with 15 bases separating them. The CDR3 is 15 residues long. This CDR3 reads CASSPLEGFNEKLFF. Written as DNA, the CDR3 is TGTGCCAGCAGCCCTCTGGAGGGTTTTAATGAAAAACTGTTTTTT.

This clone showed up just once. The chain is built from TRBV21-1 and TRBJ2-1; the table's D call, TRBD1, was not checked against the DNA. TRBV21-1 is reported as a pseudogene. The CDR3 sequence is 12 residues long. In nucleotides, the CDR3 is TGTGCCAGCAGCAAAGAACAGCCAGAGCAGTTCTTC. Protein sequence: CASSKEQPEQFF.

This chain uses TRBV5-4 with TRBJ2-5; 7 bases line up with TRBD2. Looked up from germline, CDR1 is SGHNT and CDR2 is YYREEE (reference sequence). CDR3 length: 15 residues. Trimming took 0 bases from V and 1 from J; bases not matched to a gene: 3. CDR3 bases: TGTGCCAGCAGCTTGGAGCTAGCGGCCCAAGAGACCCAGTACTTC. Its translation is CASSLELAAQETQYF.

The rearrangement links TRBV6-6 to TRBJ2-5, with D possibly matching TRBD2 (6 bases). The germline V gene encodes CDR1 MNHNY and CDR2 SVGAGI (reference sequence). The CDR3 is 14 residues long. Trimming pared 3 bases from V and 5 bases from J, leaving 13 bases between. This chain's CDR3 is CASSYLSSGETQYF. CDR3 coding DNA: TGTGCCAGCAGTTATCTATCAAGCGGGGAGACCCAGTACTTC.

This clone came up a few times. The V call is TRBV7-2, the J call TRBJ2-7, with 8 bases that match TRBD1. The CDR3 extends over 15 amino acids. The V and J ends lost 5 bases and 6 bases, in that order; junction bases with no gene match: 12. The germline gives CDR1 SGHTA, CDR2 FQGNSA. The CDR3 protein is CASSPYRGAFGEQYF. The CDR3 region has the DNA TGTGCCAGCAGCCCGTACAGGGGGGCTTTCGGCGAGCAGTACTTC.

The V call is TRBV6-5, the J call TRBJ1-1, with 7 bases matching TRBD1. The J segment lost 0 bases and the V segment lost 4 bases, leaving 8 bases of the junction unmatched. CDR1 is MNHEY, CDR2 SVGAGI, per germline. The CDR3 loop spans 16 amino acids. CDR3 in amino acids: CASSSKQGSMNTEAFF. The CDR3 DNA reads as TGTGCCAGCAGTTCCAAACAGGGGTCCATGAACACTGAAGCTTTCTTT.

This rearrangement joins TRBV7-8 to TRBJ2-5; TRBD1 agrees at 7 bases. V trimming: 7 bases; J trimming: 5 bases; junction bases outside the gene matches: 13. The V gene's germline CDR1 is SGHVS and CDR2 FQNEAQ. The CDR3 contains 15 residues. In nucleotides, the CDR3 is TGTGCCAGCACTCAGGGAACAGGGGACGGGGAGACCCAGTACTTC. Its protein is CASTQGTGDGETQYF.

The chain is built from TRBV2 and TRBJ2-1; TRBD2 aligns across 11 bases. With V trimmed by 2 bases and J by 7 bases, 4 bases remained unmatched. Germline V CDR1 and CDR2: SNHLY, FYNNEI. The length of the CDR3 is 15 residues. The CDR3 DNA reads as TGTGCCAGCAGTGAAATAGCGGGGGGGCTTAATGAGCAGTTCTTC. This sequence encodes CASSEIAGGLNEQFF.

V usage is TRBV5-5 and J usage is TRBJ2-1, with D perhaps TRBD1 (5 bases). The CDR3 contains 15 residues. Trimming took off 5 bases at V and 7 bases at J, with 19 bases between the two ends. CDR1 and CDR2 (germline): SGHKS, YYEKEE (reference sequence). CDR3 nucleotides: TGTGCCAGCAGTACCCGGGTCCAGGGATCGAATGAGCAGTTCTTC. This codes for CASSTRVQGSNEQFF. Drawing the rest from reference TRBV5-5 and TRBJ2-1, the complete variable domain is DAGVTQSPTHLIKTRGQQVTLRCSPISGHKSVSWYQQVLGQGPQFIFQYYEKEERGRGNFPDRFSARQFPNYSSELNVNALLLGDSALYLCASSTRVQGSNEQFFGPGTRLTVL.

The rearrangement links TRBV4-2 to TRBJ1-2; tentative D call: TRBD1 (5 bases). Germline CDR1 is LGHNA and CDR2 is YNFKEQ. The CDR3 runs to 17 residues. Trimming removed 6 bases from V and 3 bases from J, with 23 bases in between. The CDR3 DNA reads TGTGCCAGCAGACGGGCCGGTGCCGGGGGAGGGGACTATGGCTACACCTTC. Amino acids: CASRRAGAGGGDYGYTF.

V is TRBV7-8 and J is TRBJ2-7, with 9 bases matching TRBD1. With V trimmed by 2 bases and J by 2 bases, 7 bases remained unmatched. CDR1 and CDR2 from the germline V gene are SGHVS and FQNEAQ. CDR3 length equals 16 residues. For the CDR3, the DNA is TGTGCCAGCAGCTTATTAGGCTGGACAGGGGCCTACGAGCAGTACTTC. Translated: CASSLLGWTGAYEQYF. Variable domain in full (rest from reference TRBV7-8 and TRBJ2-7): GAGVSQSPRYKVAKRGQDVALRCDPISGHVSLFWYQQALGQGPEFLTYFQNEAQLDKSGLPSDRFFAERPEGSVSTLKIQRTQQEDSAVYLCASSLLGWTGAYEQYFGPGTRLTVT.

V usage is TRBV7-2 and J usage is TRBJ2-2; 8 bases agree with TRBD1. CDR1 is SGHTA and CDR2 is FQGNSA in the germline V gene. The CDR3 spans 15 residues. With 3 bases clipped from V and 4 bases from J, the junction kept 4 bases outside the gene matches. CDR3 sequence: CASSLGQGATGELFF. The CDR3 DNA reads TGTGCCAGCAGCTTGGGGCAGGGGGCCACCGGGGAGCTGTTTTTT.

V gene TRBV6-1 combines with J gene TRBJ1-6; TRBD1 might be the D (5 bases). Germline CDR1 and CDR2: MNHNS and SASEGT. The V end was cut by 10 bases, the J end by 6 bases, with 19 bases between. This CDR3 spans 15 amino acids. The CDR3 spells CAINHSGGINSPLHF. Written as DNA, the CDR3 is TGTGCCATCAACCACTCGGGGGGGATTAATTCACCCCTCCACTTT.

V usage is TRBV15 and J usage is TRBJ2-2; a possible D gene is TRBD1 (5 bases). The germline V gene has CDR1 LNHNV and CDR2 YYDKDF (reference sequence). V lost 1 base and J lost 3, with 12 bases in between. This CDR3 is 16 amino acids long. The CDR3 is CATSRAPGKYTGELFF. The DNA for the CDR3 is TGTGCCACCAGCAGAGCCCCAGGGAAGTACACCGGGGAGCTGTTTTTT.

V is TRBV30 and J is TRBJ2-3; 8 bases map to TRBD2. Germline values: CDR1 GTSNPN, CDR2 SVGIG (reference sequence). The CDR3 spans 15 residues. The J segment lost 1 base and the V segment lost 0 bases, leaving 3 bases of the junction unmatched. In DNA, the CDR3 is TGTGCCTGGAGTGTAGGTAGCGGGGGCACAGATACGCAGTATTTT. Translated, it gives CAWSVGSGGTDTQYF. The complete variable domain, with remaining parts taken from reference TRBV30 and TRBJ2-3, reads SQTIHQWPATLVQPVGSPLSLECTVEGTSNPNLYWYRQAAGRGLQLLFYSVGIGQISSEVPQNLSASRPQDRQFILSSKKLLLSDSGFYLCAWSVGSGGTDTQYFGPGTRLTVL.

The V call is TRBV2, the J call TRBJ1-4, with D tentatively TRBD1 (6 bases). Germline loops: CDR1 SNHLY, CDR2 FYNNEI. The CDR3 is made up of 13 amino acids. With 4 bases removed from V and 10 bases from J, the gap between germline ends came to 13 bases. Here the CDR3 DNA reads TGTGCCAGCAGTGTAACAGGGAGGGGAAAACTGTTTTTT. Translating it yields CASSVTGRGKLFF.

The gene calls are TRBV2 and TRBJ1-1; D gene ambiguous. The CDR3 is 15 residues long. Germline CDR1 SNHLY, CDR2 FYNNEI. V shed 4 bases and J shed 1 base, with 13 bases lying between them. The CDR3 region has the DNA TGTGCCAGCAGTGCCCCAGACGAGGGGAACACTGAAGCTTTCTTT. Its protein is CASSAPDEGNTEAFF.